The clone carrying this T cell receptor beta chain was counted a single time. Indicated treatment: approximately 18 received Ad26.COV2.S at low or high dose, single or two shots; 5 received placebo; per-sample allocation not given. Vaccine and placebo recipients were sampled on day 63 after the first injection. The V gene's germline CDR1 is MNHEY and CDR2 SMNVEV (reference sequence). Trimming removed 5 bases from V and 1 base from J, with 8 bases in between. CDR3 length equals 13 residues. Using immunoSEQ multiplex PCR, the repertoire was profiled, and TCRdb retains in-frame clones only, with some absent. The data contain around 310,000 clones, roughly 90% of them singletons. These data belong to a study of Ad26.COV2.S vaccination and SARS-CoV-2 variants.

This TCR was sampled from a person aged 18 to 65 who received the Ad26.COV2.S COVID-19 vaccine or a placebo. The V and J genes are TRBV27 and TRBJ1-1; the D is unclear. This specimen was peripheral blood, taken in a trial of Ad26.COV2.S vaccine versus placebo. DNA for the CDR3: TGTGCCAGCAGTGGACCGGGGAACACTGAAGCTTTCTTT. Translation: CASSGPGNTEAFF.